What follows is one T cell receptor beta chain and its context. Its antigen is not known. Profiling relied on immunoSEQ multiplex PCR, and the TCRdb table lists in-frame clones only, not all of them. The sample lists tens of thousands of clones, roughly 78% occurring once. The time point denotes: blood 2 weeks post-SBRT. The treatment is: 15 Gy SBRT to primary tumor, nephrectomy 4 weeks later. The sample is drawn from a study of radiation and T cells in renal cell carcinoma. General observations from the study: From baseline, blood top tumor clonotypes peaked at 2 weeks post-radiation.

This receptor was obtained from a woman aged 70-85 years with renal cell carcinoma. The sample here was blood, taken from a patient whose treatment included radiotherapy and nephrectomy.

DNA for the CDR3: TGTGCCAGTAGTATAGGATGGAGGGAAGGCGCAGATACGCAGTATTTT. The encoded protein is CASSIGWREGADTQYF. This chain links TRBV19 with TRBJ2-3; D is perhaps TRBD2 (6 bases). V lost 1 base and J lost 4, with 15 bases in between. Per the germline V gene, CDR1 is LNHDA and CDR2 is SQIVND (reference sequence). The CDR3 sequence is 16 residues long.